The T cell receptor (beta chain) described here comes from a study of blood T cell repertoires in COVID-19. With 6 bases removed from V and 2 bases from J, the gap between germline ends came to 11 bases. Germline-derived CDR1 and CDR2 are SGHRS and YFSETQ. There are 14 residues in the CDR3. Produced via immunoSEQ multiplex PCR; TCRdb's table is partial and in-frame only. Of about 230,000 clones listed, less than 90% are singletons. Sequencing was performed on peripheral blood. The V and J genes are TRBV5-1 and TRBJ2-2; the D gene is possibly TRBD2 (6 bases). The clonotype was recovered from a woman between 65 and 79 years old with active or convalescent COVID-19. The CDR3 DNA is TGCGCCAGCAACCTGGAGGGAAACACCGGGGAGCTGTTTTTT. Protein product: CASNLEGNTGELFF. The full variable domain, with the rest looked up from reference TRBV5-1 and TRBJ2-2, is KAGVTQTPRYLIKTRGQQVTLSCSPISGHRSVSWYQQTPGQGLQFLFEYFSETQRNKGNFPGRFSGRQFSNSRSEMNVSTLELGDSALYLCASNLEGNTGELFFGEGSRLTVL.